The rows below give T cell receptor beta chains drawn from one sample of a study of cytomegalovirus exposure and HLA in healthy donors. Using immunoSEQ multiplex PCR, the repertoire was profiled, and TCRdb retains in-frame clones only, with some absent. In the table there are about 190,000 clones, roughly 73% of which are singletons. Sequencing was carried out using PBMCs. These receptors were obtained from a woman aged 30 to 39 in good health and CMV-seronegative. Each CDR3 is given with its conserved first and last residue. A D gene is named only where the DNA matches it firmly. The size of a clone is reported for some rows only, either as once, few or many, or as a class for expanded clones.

>-|-|TRBJ2-7|TRBV7-3
CASSLGNTAHEQYF
TGTGCCAGCAGCCTCGGGAATACTGCCCACGAGCAGTACTTC
>-|-|TRBJ2-1|TRBV4-2
CASSQGQGPDEQFF
TGTGCCAGCAGCCAAGGGCAGGGTCCCGATGAGCAGTTCTTC
>-|TRBD1|TRBJ2-7|TRBV5-4
CASIPDRGREQYF
TGTGCCAGCATCCCAGACAGGGGACGGGAGCAGTACTTC
>-|TRBD1|TRBJ1-2|TRBV6-4
CASSDGTEYGYTF
TGTGCCAGCAGTGACGGGACAGAGTATGGCTACACCTTC
>once|TRBD1|TRBJ1-2|TRBV7-2
CASSLRQGLLNGYTF
TGTGCCAGCAGCTTACGACAGGGGCTCCTGAATGGCTACACCTTC
>-|-|TRBJ2-7|TRBV6-1
CASSEQVGVPSEQYF
TGTGCCAGCAGTGAACAAGTCGGTGTACCTAGCGAGCAGTACTTC
>few|TRBD2|TRBJ2-5|TRBV7-2
CASSLESSGRAWKTQYF
TGTGCCAGCAGCTTAGAATCGAGCGGGAGAGCTTGGAAGACCCAGTACTTC
>-|-|TRBJ1-1|TRBV5-4
CASGMNTEAFF
TGTGCCAGCGGCATGAACACTGAAGCTTTCTTT
>once|-|TRBJ1-2|TRBV9
CASSVTGGGDYGYTF
TGTGCCAGCAGCGTAACCGGGGGTGGTGACTATGGCTACACCTTC
>-|TRBD1|TRBJ1-3|TRBV5-6
CASTETGDTGNTIYF
TGTGCCAGCACCGAGACAGGGGATACTGGAAACACCATATATTTT
>once|-|TRBJ1-5|TRBV4-2
CASSQERAQPQHF
TGTGCCAGCAGCCAAGAGAGAGCCCAGCCCCAGCATTTT